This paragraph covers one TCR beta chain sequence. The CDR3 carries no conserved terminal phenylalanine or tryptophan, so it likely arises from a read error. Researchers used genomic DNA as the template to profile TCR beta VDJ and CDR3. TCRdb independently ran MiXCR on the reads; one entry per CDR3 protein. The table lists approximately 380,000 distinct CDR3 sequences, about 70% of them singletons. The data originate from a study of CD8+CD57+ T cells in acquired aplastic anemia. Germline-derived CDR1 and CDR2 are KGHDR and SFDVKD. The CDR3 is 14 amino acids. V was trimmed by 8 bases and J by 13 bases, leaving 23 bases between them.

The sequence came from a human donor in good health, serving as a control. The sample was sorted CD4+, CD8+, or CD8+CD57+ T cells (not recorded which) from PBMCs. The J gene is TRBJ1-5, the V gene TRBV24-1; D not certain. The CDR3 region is CATNEGGHQRPQHL. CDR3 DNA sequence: TGTGCCACCAACGAGGGAGGTCACCAACGGCCACAGCATCTT.